The 26 T cell receptor beta chains below were found in one sample sequenced in a study of blood T cells in healthy people across ages. Primed by a sample-barcoded 5' primer and a J-beta primer mix, a second PCR proceeded for 7 to 11 cycles. TCRdb itself ran the 5' RACE reads through MiXCR, one entry per CDR3 protein. The table lists 650,000 to 700,000 distinct CDR3 sequences, less than 40% of them singletons. Specimen: blood. All receptors come from a woman older than 75 in good health.

This clonotype was detected many times. The chain combines TRBV4-3 with TRBJ1-2; TRBD1 might be the D (5 bases). The CDR3 runs 16 residues. Per the germline V gene, CDR1 is LGHNA and CDR2 is YSLEER. V was shortened by 0 bases and J by 5 bases, with 16 bases between the two germline ends. The CDR3 spells CASSQEGGPSFYGYTF. CDR3 nucleotides: TGCGCCAGCAGCCAAGAGGGGGGTCCCTCCTTTTATGGCTACACCTTC.

This clonotype was observed once. The chain has TRBV30 and TRBJ1-1, with D uncertain. The V and J ends lost 1 base and 6 bases respectively, with 15 bases between them. Germline CDR1 and CDR2: GTSNPN and SVGIG (reference sequence). The CDR3 covers 14 residues. The CDR3 here is CAWSATSGGAEAFF. CDR3 coding DNA: TGTGCCTGGAGTGCGACCTCCGGAGGAGCTGAAGCTTTCTTT.

This clonotype came up a few times. Given a much more abundant clone one base away, this may be a read error. V usage is TRBV10-3 and J usage is TRBJ1-2; TRBD1 agrees at 8 bases. Per the germline V gene, CDR1 is ENHRY and CDR2 is SYGVKD. The CDR3 is 15 amino acids. V lost 0 bases, J lost 3 bases, and 3 bases stayed unmatched. CDR3 loop: CAISESPDRDYGYTF. The CDR3 DNA follows: TGTGCCATCAGTGAGTCACCGGACAGGGACTATGGCTACACCTTC.

This clonotype was seen many times. The V and J genes are TRBV7-3 and TRBJ1-1, with D perhaps matching TRBD1 (5 bases). Germline assignment: CDR1 SGHTA and CDR2 FQGTGA. This CDR3 region has 15 residues. Trimming removed 0 bases at V and 4 bases at J, with 12 bases between. The CDR3 here is CASSLTSGSGTEAFF. In nucleotides, the CDR3 is TGTGCCAGCAGCTTAACGTCAGGGTCGGGCACTGAAGCTTTCTTT.

Notes on this clonotype: A much bigger clone sits one base away, suggesting this may be a read error. The rearrangement joins TRBV20-1 to TRBJ2-5; 9 nucleotides match TRBD2. The CDR3 has 14 residues. Germline CDR1 is DFQATT and CDR2 is SNEGSKA (reference sequence). V lost 7 bases and J lost 5; bases outside the gene matches: 11. CDR3 coding DNA: TGCAGTGTTAACCCGGGACTAGCAACGGAGACCCAGTACTTC. Amino acid sequence: CSVNPGLATETQYF.

This clonotype showed up many times. V and J are TRBV6-5 and TRBJ2-5, with TRBD1 as a possible D gene (6 bases). The CDR3 spans 15 residues. Looked up from germline, CDR1 is MNHEY and CDR2 is SVGAGI. V was clipped by 6 bases and J by 2 bases, with 16 bases between them. CDR3 sequence (DNA): TGTGCCAGCAGACGACAGGTTGGAGGACAAGAGACCCAGTACTTC. The encoded protein is CASRRQVGGQETQYF.

V usage is TRBV27 and J usage is TRBJ1-2; D gene unclear. V was pared by 8 bases and J by 3 bases, with 10 bases between. CDR1 MNHEY and CDR2 SMNVEV come from the germline V gene (reference sequence). The CDR3 consists of 12 residues. Here the CDR3 reads CASRGGYYGYTF. In nucleotides, the CDR3 is TGTGCCAGCCGTGGCGGATACTATGGCTACACCTTC.

This clonotype was seen a few times. A read error is possible here, since a much larger clone lies one base away. This chain links TRBV6-6 with TRBJ2-7; 13 bases fit TRBD2. Germline CDR1 and CDR2: MNHNY and SVGAGI (reference sequence). The CDR3 length is 15 residues. V dropped 5 bases and J dropped 7; count of bases not matched to a gene: 8. The CDR3 DNA follows: TGTGCCAGCAGTGATGGACTAGCGGGGGCGTATGAGCAGTACTTC. Residues: CASSDGLAGAYEQYF.

This rearrangement joins TRBV20-1 to TRBJ1-6; the D is unclear. CDR1 and CDR2 (germline): DFQATT, SNEGSKA (reference sequence). V was cut by 2 bases and J by 3 bases, with 8 bases left in between. This CDR3 has 14 amino acids. The CDR3, as DNA: TGCAGTGCTAGACTGGGAGGCTATAATTCACCCCTCCACTTT. It is translated as CSARLGGYNSPLHF.

A note on this clonotype: One end of the junction is discordant with germline, which a read error may explain. The V call is TRBV6-2 or TRBV6-3, the J call TRBJ1-5; 8 bases agree with TRBD1. The CDR3 sequence is 16 residues long. CDR1 is MNHEY and CDR2 is SVGEGT in the germline V gene. CDR3 DNA sequence: TGTGCCCGCAGTACTCAGGGGGCGGACTACAATCAGCCCCAGCATTTT. It is translated as CARSTQGADYNQPQHF.

The chain links TRBV9 to TRBJ1-1; D is unresolved. Germline values: CDR1 SGDLS, CDR2 YYNGEE. V was shortened by 3 bases and J by 1 base, with 10 bases between the two germline ends. The CDR3 contains 14 residues. The CDR3: CASSASVWNTEAFF. CDR3 bases: TGTGCCAGCAGCGCCAGCGTCTGGAACACTGAAGCTTTCTTT.

The gene calls are TRBV29-1 and TRBJ2-3; D remains ambiguous. Trimming left V 6 bases short and J 2 bases short, with 9 bases between. The CDR3 sequence is 12 residues long. Germline loops: CDR1 SQVTM, CDR2 ANQGSEA. The CDR3 bases are TGCAGCGTATCCGGATACACAGATACGCAGTATTTT. Translating it yields CSVSGYTDTQYF.

This clonotype has at least ten counts. The chain carries TRBV20-1 and TRBJ2-5; TRBD1 is a possible D gene (6 bases). Trimming removed 6 bases at V and 10 bases at J, with 24 bases between. The CDR3 totals 14 residues. CDR1 and CDR2 from the germline V gene are DFQATT and SNEGSKA (reference sequence). CDR3 residues: CSARNRGATGNQYF. The CDR3 nucleotides are TGCAGTGCCCGAAATCGAGGGGCAACAGGGAACCAGTACTTC.

This clonotype was seen repeatedly, ten times or more. The chain has TRBV7-3 and TRBJ1-2; 10 nucleotides line up with TRBD1. This CDR3 has 17 residues. V shed 4 bases and J 0 bases; nucleotides not matched to a gene: 8. In germline, CDR1 is SGHTA, CDR2 FQGTGA. The DNA for the CDR3 is TGTGCCAGCAGCTCATCCCGACAGGGGGCAACTAACTATGGCTACACCTTC. The encoded protein is CASSSSRQGATNYGYTF.

This chain links TRBV7-2 with TRBJ2-4, with 11 bases that match TRBD2. With V trimmed by 1 base and J by 10 bases, 15 bases remained unmatched. Germline CDR1 SGHTA, CDR2 FQGNSA. This CDR3 region has 18 residues. The CDR3 bases are TGTGCCAGCAGCTTAGACTTAAGTCGACTAGCGGGATCGGGGATTCAGTACTTC. Residues: CASSLDLSRLAGSGIQYF.

J is TRBJ2-2 and V is TRBV2, with 7 bases matching TRBD1. CDR1 SNHLY and CDR2 FYNNEI come from the germline V gene. V shed 6 bases and J 2 bases; nucleotides not matched to a gene: 3. This CDR3 has 14 amino acids. The CDR3, as DNA: TGTGCCAGCAGCAACAGGGGAAACACCGGGGAGCTGTTTTTT. Protein sequence: CASSNRGNTGELFF.

The rearrangement joins TRBV21-1 to TRBJ2-7; the DNA was not used to check the table's D call, TRBD2. TRBV21-1 is tagged as a pseudogene. The CDR3 extends over 15 amino acids. In DNA, the CDR3 is TGTGCCAGCAGCAATATAGCGGGAGGGCCCCACGAGCAGTACTTC. Translating it yields CASSNIAGGPHEQYF.

This clonotype showed up many times. The genes are TRBV28 and TRBJ2-3, with D perhaps TRBD2 (6 bases). From germline, CDR1 is MDHEN and CDR2 SYDVKM. The CDR3 contains 15 residues. The V gene lost 7 bases and the J gene lost 8 bases, with 22 bases spanning the gap. CDR3 amino acids: CASNARGDQRGTQYF. CDR3 DNA sequence: TGTGCCAGCAATGCACGCGGGGACCAACGGGGTACGCAGTATTTT.

The rearrangement uses TRBV5-1 and TRBJ2-7; 10 positions agree with TRBD2. V shed 0 bases, J shed 7 bases, and the junction held 7 bases outside the gene matches. Germline V gives CDR1 SGHRS, CDR2 YFSETQ. The CDR3 consists of 15 residues. The CDR3 coding sequence is TGCGCCAGCAGCTTGGAGCCTAGCGGGGGAGGAGAGCAGTACTTC. It is translated as CASSLEPSGGGEQYF.

This clonotype has ten or more counts. This chain joins TRBV30 and TRBJ1-5, with 7 nucleotides matching TRBD1. V trimming: 0 bases; J trimming: 0 bases; junction bases outside the gene matches: 2. Germline V gives CDR1 GTSNPN, CDR2 SVGIG (reference sequence). The CDR3 sequence is 15 residues long. In DNA, the CDR3 is TGTGCCTGGAGTGTACAGGGGAGTAGCAATCAGCCCCAGCATTTT. Protein: CAWSVQGSSNQPQHF. Full variable domain (missing parts from reference TRBV30 and TRBJ1-5): SQTIHQWPATLVQPVGSPLSLECTVEGTSNPNLYWYRQAAGRGLQLLFYSVGIGQISSEVPQNLSASRPQDRQFILSSKKLLLSDSGFYLCAWSVQGSSNQPQHFGDGTRLSIL.

The sample holds a few counts of this clonotype. A much larger clone is a single base away; this may be a read error. This chain joins TRBV6-5 and TRBJ2-2; possible D gene TRBD2, 5 bases. CDR3 length equals 15 residues. Germline V gene sequence: CDR1 MNHEY, CDR2 SVGAGI. CDR3 DNA: TGTGCCAGCAAGGCTAGCCCTACGAACACCGGGGAGCGGTTTTTT. Protein product: CASKASPTNTGERFF.

CDR3 sequence reads: CASSFPLDTDTQYF. CDR3 nucleotides: TGCGCCAGCAGCTTTCCACTTGACACAGATACGCAGTATTTT. The chain couples TRBV5-1 to TRBJ2-3; D unclear. CDR1 is SGHRS, CDR2 YFSETQ, per germline. V was trimmed by 2 bases and J by 2 bases, leaving 9 bases between them. The CDR3 length is 14 residues.

In the case of this clonotype: One junction end does not reproduce the germline sequence, and a read error may be involved. J is TRBJ2-3 and V is TRBV9; D is uncertain. The length of the CDR3 is 15 residues. The germline gives CDR1 SGDLS, CDR2 YYNGEE. The CDR3 region is CARSVVPESTDTQYF. In DNA, the CDR3 is TGTGCCAGGAGCGTAGTGCCAGAAAGCACAGATACGCAGTATTTT. The whole variable domain, filled in from reference TRBV9 and TRBJ2-3, reads DSGVTQTPKHLITATGQRVTLRCSPRSGDLSVYWYQQSLDQGLQFLIQYYNGEERAKGNILERFSAQQFPDLHSELNLSSLELGDSALYFCARSVVPESTDTQYFGPGTRLTVL.

This clonotype has only a few counts. A much more abundant neighbour one base away suggests this may be a read error. The CDR3 is CASSIRETQYF. As DNA, the CDR3 is TGTGCCAGCAGTATCCGGGAGACCCAGTACTTC. The chain has TRBV2 and TRBJ2-5; D uncertain. The CDR3 is 11 residues long. Between the trimmed V and J ends, which lost 5 bases and 5 bases, there was a span of 6 bases. CDR1 and CDR2 (germline): SNHLY, FYNNEI.

In this sample, this clonotype turned up many times. V usage is TRBV29-1 and J usage is TRBJ2-7; 9 bases are shared with TRBD1. Germline CDR1 is SQVTM and CDR2 is ANQGSEA. The V and J ends lost 7 bases and 7 bases, in that order; junction bases with no gene match: 14. CDR3 length: 14 amino acids. The DNA of the CDR3 is TGCAGCGCTAGCCCGGGACAGGGTTCGAGAGAGCAGTACTTC. As protein: CSASPGQGSREQYF.

This clonotype was recorded at least ten times. The J gene is TRBJ2-7, the V gene TRBV7-9; 12 positions match TRBD1. From germline, CDR1 is SEHNR and CDR2 FQNEAQ (reference sequence). The CDR3 has 15 amino acids. V lost 4 bases and J lost 7; bases outside the gene matches: 8. CDR3 bases: TGTGCCAGCAGCTACCCGGGACAGGGGGCGGGTGAGCAGTACTTC. It is translated as CASSYPGQGAGEQYF.